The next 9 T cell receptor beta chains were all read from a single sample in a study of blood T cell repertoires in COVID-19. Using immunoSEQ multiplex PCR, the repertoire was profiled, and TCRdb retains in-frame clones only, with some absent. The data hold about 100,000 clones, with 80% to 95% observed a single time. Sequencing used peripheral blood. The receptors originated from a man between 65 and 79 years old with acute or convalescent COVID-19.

This CDR3 reads CASTRTRYEQYF. CDR3 nucleotide sequence: TGTGCCAGCACTCGAACTCGGTACGAGCAGTACTTC. V gene TRBV12-3 or TRBV12-4 combines with J gene TRBJ2-7; D not resolved. The CDR3 sequence is 12 residues long. Trimming removed 7 bases from V and 4 bases from J, with 11 bases in between.

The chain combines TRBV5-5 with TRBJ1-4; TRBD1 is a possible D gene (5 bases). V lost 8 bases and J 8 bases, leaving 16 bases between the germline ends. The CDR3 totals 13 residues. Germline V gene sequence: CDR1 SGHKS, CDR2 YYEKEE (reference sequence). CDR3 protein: CASGGSLAEKLFF. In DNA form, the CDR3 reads TGTGCCAGTGGGGGGAGTTTGGCGGAAAAACTGTTTTTT.

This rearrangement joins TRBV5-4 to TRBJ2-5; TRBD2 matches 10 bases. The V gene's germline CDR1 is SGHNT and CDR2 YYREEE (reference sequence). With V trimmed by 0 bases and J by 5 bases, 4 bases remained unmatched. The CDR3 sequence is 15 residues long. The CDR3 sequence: CASSLETSGRETQYF. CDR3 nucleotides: TGTGCCAGCAGCTTGGAGACTAGCGGGCGGGAGACCCAGTACTTC.

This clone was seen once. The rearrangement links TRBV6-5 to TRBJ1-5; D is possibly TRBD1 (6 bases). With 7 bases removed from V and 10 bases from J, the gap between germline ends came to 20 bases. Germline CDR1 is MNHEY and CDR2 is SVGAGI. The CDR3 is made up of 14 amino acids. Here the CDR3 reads CASTRDTVNVPQHF. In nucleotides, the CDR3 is TGTGCCAGCACACGGGACACCGTCAATGTACCCCAGCATTTT.

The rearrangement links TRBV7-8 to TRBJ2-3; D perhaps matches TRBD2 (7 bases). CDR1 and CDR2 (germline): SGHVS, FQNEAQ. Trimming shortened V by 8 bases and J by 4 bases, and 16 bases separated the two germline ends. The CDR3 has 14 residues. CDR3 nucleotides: TGTGCCAGCCTTCCCCGGGGGGCCCCAGATACGCAGTATTTT. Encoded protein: CASLPRGAPDTQYF. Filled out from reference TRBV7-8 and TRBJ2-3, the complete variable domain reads GAGVSQSPRYKVAKRGQDVALRCDPISGHVSLFWYQQALGQGPEFLTYFQNEAQLDKSGLPSDRFFAERPEGSVSTLKIQRTQQEDSAVYLCASLPRGAPDTQYFGPGTRLTVL.

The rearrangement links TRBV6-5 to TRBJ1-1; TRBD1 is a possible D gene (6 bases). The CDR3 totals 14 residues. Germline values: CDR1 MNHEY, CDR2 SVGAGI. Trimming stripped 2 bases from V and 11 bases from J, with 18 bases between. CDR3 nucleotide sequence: TGTGCCAGCAGTTACATCGCAGGGGAGGGGAGGGCTTTCTTT. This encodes CASSYIAGEGRAFF.

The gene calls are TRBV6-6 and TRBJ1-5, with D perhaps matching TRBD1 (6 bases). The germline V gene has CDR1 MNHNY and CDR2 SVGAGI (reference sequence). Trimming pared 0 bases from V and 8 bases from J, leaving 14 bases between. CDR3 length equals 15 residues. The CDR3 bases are TGTGCCAGCAGTTACTCGAGGGGGGGCGCCGAGCCCCAGCATTTT. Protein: CASSYSRGGAEPQHF.

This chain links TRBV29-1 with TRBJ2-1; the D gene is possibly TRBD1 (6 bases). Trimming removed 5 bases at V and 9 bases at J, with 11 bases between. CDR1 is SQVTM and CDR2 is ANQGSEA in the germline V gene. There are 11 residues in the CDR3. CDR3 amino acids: CSVLGQGEQFF. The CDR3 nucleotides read TGCAGCGTTTTGGGACAAGGTGAGCAGTTCTTC.

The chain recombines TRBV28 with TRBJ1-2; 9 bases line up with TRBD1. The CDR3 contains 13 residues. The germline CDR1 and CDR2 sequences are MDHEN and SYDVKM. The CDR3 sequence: CVTTGTGNYGYTF. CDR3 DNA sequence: TGTGTCACCACCGGGACAGGGAACTATGGCTACACCTTC.